Sequencing of this T cell receptor (beta chain) was carried out in a study of vaccination and CD4 T cells after COVID-19 (dated by TCRdb to the early 2020s). About the full investigation: Convalescent patients had a positive SARS-CoV-2 result on nasal swab PCR, and of these patients, several had mild disease and one had severe disease. Culture stimuli were overlapping spike peptide pools from SARS-CoV-2 and from the common cold coronaviruses HCoV-NL63, HCoV-OC43 and HCoV-229E. The convalescent cohort included six males and four females, with two Hispanic individuals, seven Caucasians, two Asians and one multiracial person. Post-COVID blood samples from convalescent patients were collected a median of about 100 days after diagnosis, with a range of roughly 30 to 161 days. Control cultures received a CEFX viral epitope pool as the positive control, an HIV-1 Nef peptide pool as the negative control, or no peptide. The time from the second vaccine dose to post-vaccine blood sampling had a median of roughly 70 days and ranged from about 14 to 250 days. In approximately eleven COVID-19 convalescent patients and 4 infection-naive healthy vaccine recipients, the spike-specific CD4+ TCR repertoire before mRNA vaccination was compared with the repertoire after mRNA vaccination. Two doses of either the Pfizer-BioNTech BNT162b2 vaccine (n=8) or the Moderna mRNA-1273 vaccine (n=2) were administered to participants. Study-wide findings and limitations: Of the vaccine-specific clones in convalescent patients, 304 of 307, or nearly all, reacted only to SARS-CoV-2 spike and did not cross-react with common cold coronaviruses. In convalescent patients, a median approximately 89% of post-vaccine SARS-CoV-2-reactive clones were detected only after vaccination, suggesting vaccine-specific priming. The number of convalescent patients in the study was relatively small, and the study did not examine early timepoints following natural infection. The median count of SARS-CoV-2-reactive clonotypes went up from around 20 after infection to approximately 40 after vaccination, although the change was not significant.

The receptor library was made with PCR. TCR sequencing of DNA from cultured CD4+ T cells used the Oncomine TCR Beta short-read assay at the Johns Hopkins FTIC core. The QIAamp micro DNA kit was used to extract genomic DNA from the cultured CD4+ T cells. Oncomine TCR Beta libraries made from cultured CD4+ T cells were pooled using unique dual indexes and sequenced on an Illumina iSeq 100. Per the source publication's procedure: Non-productive sequences were filtered out, and CDR3s that did not start with C, did not end with F or W, or were shorter than 7 amino acids were discarded. Antigen-specific clonotypes were identified using the MANAFEST web application through comparison of peptide-stimulated wells with reference and other culture wells. Positive clones required FDR below 0.05, an odds ratio above 5, and productive frequency above 0.1% in at least two of three replicate wells. Clonotypes that were significantly expanded in both SARS-CoV-2 spike wells and at least one common cold coronavirus spike condition were defined as cross-reactive. Levenshtein distances (stringdist) and unrooted phylogenetic trees (ape) in R version 3.6.1 were used to assess CDR3 homology. TCRdb reprocessed the public reads (quality trimming at Q25 with fastp, clone calling with MiXCR) and kept in-frame beta chains. Here each entry gathers all rows of one CDR3 protein and keeps the most common genes and DNA. These V and J calls rely on TCRdb rather than the paper's analysis. Across this sample there are more than 9,000 distinct CDR3 sequences, with 77% seen only once. The ten largest clones capture about 17% of the sample.

The sample's treatment or condition label, decoded: approximately nine-day PBMC culture with coronavirus spike peptide pools or control peptides (ViraFEST assay). The study used the ViraFEST assay, which expanded antigen-specific T cells with peptide pools and then identified expanded clonotypes by TCR sequencing. The convalescent patients' positive SARS-CoV-2 PCR tests fell between March and December 2020, which was before the Alpha, Beta and Delta variants emerged in the United States. PBMCs were cultured at about 2 million per well in IMDM supplemented with 5% human AB serum and around 10 IU/ml IL-2, with about 11 ug/ml peptide pools added. On days 3 and 7, half of the culture medium was replaced with fresh IL-2-containing medium. After 10 days of culture, CD4+ T cells were isolated by negative selection using the EasySep CD4+ T cell isolation kit. Ficoll-Paque Plus gradient centrifugation was used to isolate PBMCs from whole blood, and the isolated PBMCs were then either used fresh or cryopreserved at -140C. Culture conditions were generally each tested in triplicate wells.

Relative to germline, V is 5 bases shorter and J is 6 bases shorter, with 17 bases between their ends. From the germline V gene, CDR1 is MNHNS and CDR2 is SASEGT. The CDR3 runs 15 amino acids, cysteine and phenylalanine included. Here the CDR3 DNA is all that survives: 45 bases in frame from base 1. In the case of this clonotype: Its antigen is unknown. Per-base qualities were not stored, and no clone one base away is much larger.

The sequence is built from TRBV6-1 and TRBJ1-5; a weak D assignment points to TRBD1 (5 bases agree). The sequence came from a human donor who had recovered from COVID-19. Material for sequencing was CD4+ T cells from blood, cultured in vitro. The CDR3: CASSRAGMGSQPQHF. DNA sequence: TGTGCCAGCAGTCGGGCAGGGATGGGTAGTCAGCCCCAGCATTTT.